This T cell receptor beta chain is from a study of monozygotic twins with inflammatory bowel disease. Broader study findings: IBD patients shared fewer clonotypes with others than healthy twins, especially with disease activity.

TCRdb re-called the 5' RACE reads and gives one entry per CDR3 protein, without DNA. This sample's table has 350,000 to 400,000 distinct CDR3 sequences. A word on this clonotype: Its antigen is not identified.

Germline-derived CDR1 and CDR2 are MNHEY and SVGEGT. CDR3 size: 16 residues. The gene calls are TRBV6-2 or TRBV6-3 and TRBJ2-6. Sequenced sample: blood. The sequence came from a human donor with ulcerative colitis or Crohn's disease, or a healthy co-twin of an affected twin (not recorded which). This chain's CDR3 is CASSYSGSSGANVLTF.